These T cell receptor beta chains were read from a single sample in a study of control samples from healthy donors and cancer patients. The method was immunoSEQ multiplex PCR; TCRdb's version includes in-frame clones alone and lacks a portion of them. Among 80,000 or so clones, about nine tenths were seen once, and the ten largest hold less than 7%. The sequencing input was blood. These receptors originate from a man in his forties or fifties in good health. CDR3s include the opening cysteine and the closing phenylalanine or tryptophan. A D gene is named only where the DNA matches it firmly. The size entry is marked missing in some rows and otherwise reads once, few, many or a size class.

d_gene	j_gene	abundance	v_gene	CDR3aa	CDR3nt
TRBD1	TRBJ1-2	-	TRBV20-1	CSASLSGQVSYGYTF	TGCAGTGCTAGTCTTTCGGGACAGGTTAGCTATGGCTACACCTTC
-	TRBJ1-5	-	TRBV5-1	CASSPGPSNQPQHF	TGCGCCAGCAGCCCGGGCCCCTCTAATCAGCCCCAGCATTTT
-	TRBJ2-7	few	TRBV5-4	CASAEGPYEQYF	TGTGCCAGCGCGGAAGGGCCCTACGAGCAGTACTTC
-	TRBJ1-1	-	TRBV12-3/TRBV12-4	CASSLGTGTEAFF	TGTGCCAGCAGTTTAGGGACGGGGACTGAAGCTTTCTTT
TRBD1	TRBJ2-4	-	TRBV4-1	CASSQGTGAAKNIQYF	TGCGCCAGCAGCCAAGGGACAGGGGCGGCCAAAAACATTCAGTACTTC
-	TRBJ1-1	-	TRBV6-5	CASSRAGPLNTEAFF	TGTGCCAGCAGCAGGGCAGGGCCTTTGAACACTGAAGCTTTCTTT
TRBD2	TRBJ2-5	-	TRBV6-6	CASSSGLAGGEETQYF	TGTGCCAGCAGTTCCGGACTAGCGGGGGGGGAAGAGACCCAGTACTTC
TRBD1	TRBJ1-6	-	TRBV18	CASSPRGQTFYNSPLHF	TGTGCCAGCTCACCTCGGGGACAGACGTTCTATAATTCACCCCTCCACTTT
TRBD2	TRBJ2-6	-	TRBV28	CASRNSGPYSGANVLTF	TGTGCCAGCAGGAATAGCGGGCCCTACTCTGGGGCCAACGTCCTGACTTTC
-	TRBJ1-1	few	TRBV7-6	CASSQGPNTEAFF	TGTGCCAGCAGCCAAGGACCAAACACTGAAGCTTTCTTT
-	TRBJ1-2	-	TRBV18	CASSPGQGVRGYTF	TGTGCCAGCTCACCTGGGCAGGGCGTGAGAGGCTACACCTTC
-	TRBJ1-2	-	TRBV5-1	CASSLEEGGGYTF	TGCGCCAGCAGCTTGGAGGAGGGTGGCGGCTACACCTTC
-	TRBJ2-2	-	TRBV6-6	CASSFTGLAGELFF	TGTGCCAGCAGTTTTACAGGGCTGGCCGGGGAGCTGTTTTTT
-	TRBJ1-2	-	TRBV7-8	CASTLTERHGYTF	TGTGCCAGCACCCTGACAGAACGACATGGCTACACCTTC
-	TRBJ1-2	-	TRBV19	CASSITGRGYGYTF	TGTGCCAGTAGTATTACAGGAAGAGGGTATGGCTACACCTTC
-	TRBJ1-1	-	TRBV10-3	CATNSRGALTNTEAFF	TGTGCCACCAACAGCCGAGGGGCCCTTACGAACACTGAAGCTTTCTTT
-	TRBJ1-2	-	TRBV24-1	CATSDKHGNFPNGYTF	TGTGCCACCAGTGACAAACACGGGAATTTCCCCAATGGCTACACCTTC
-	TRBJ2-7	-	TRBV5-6	CASSLGETRLRGYEQYF	TGTGCCAGCAGCTTGGGTGAGACCCGCCTCCGGGGCTACGAGCAGTACTTC
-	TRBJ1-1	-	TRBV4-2	CASSQVSGGRTEAFF	TGTGCCAGCAGCCAAGTTAGCGGGGGGAGGACTGAAGCTTTCTTT